The T cell receptor beta chain described here comes from a study of T-cell reconstitution after alpha-beta-depleted transplantation in children. Deletions cut 5 bases from V and 5 bases from J, with 10 bases between. This CDR3 is built from 13 residues. Unique molecular identifiers were built into the TCRbeta library. TCRdb fed the PCR reads into MiXCR, producing one record per CDR3 protein. Of fewer than 550,000 distinct CDR3 sequences listed, roughly a tenth are singletons. This clonotype was counted between two and nine times. The specimen was PBMCs, collected before TCRalphabeta/CD19-depleted stem cell transplant. This sequence was found in a child under 10 years old with inherited bone marrow failure, due to receive a stem cell transplant. The V gene is TRBV12-3 or TRBV12-4, the J gene TRBJ1-5, with a weak D call TRBD1 (5 bases). The DNA for the CDR3 is TGTGCCAGCAGTCCCGACAGCTATCAGCCCCAGCATTTT. Protein product: CASSPDSYQPQHF.